This T cell receptor (beta chain) was profiled in a study of PD-L1 blockade in urothelial cancer. Study-level information: Analyses used blood from 3 weeks (second dose) and 6 weeks after treatment start.

In regard to this clone: Antigen: not known.

The CDR3 runs 19 residues. Time point reported: peripheral blood 6 weeks after treatment start. It was locally advanced or metastatic urothelial carcinoma that patients had. Findings of the study overall: Tumor-linked clones in blood grew more by 3 weeks in durable-benefit patients.

Spike-ins of synthetic TCR analog templates went into each PCR. The data were produced by immunoSEQ multiplex PCR, yet TCRdb's version contains in-frame clones alone and is incomplete. The sample shows about 120,000 clones, around 89% of them seen only once. The receptor comes from a man aged 55-75 years with urothelial cancer. The chain uses TRBV21-1 and TRBJ2-6; the table's D call TRBD1 went unverified against the DNA. TRBV21-1 counts as a pseudogene. The sample here was PBMCs, taken around atezolizumab (anti-PD-L1) treatment. CDR3 region: CASSPPSGQEDSGANVLTF. In DNA form, the CDR3 reads TGTGCCAGCAGCCCTCCTTCGGGACAAGAAGACTCTGGGGCCAACGTCCTGACTTTC.